This TCR beta chain derives from a study of glioma-infiltrating T cells after dendritic cell vaccination. Time point described: after dendritic cell vaccination, including at tumor progression/relapse. Trimming left V 2 bases short and J 1 base short, with 12 bases between. This CDR3 contains 15 residues. CDR1 and CDR2 (germline): MNHNS, SASEGT. Method: immunoSEQ multiplex PCR; TCRdb's copy keeps in-frame clones and lacks some. The profile covers about 46,000 clones, with approximately 90% appearing a single time and roughly 5.3% taken by the ten largest. The receptor was isolated from a human donor with glioblastoma. V usage is TRBV6-1 and J usage is TRBJ2-7; no definite D call. Here the sequenced sample was blood, taken after dendritic cell vaccination. CDR3: CASSESIWASYEQYF. The CDR3 bases are TGTGCCAGCAGTGAAAGTATCTGGGCGTCCTACGAGCAGTACTTC.